The 9 T cell receptor beta chains given below trace back to one sample, sequenced in a study of T cell changes during pregnancy in multiple sclerosis. Produced via immunoSEQ multiplex PCR; TCRdb's table is partial and in-frame only. The table includes 75,000 to 95,000 clones, 91% detected once. Here the sequenced sample was peripheral blood, taken before pregnancy. The source is a female donor with multiple sclerosis, enrolled in a pregnancy study.

V is TRBV6-1 and J is TRBJ1-5; no reliable D call. Germline CDR1 MNHNS, CDR2 SASEGT. The V end lost 3 bases, the J end lost 5 bases, and 8 bases lay between the germline ends. The CDR3 has 13 amino acids. The CDR3 DNA reads as TGTGCCAGCAGTGACCGGGTGGATCAGCCCCAGCATTTT. Protein sequence: CASSDRVDQPQHF.

The gene calls are TRBV4-2 and TRBJ2-2, with 7 bases identical to TRBD1. The CDR3 contains 15 residues. J lost 6 bases, V lost 5 bases, and 9 bases had no gene match. Germline CDR1 reads LGHNA; CDR2 reads YNFKEQ. DNA of the CDR3: TGTGCCAGCAGCTCTCTAGCAGGGGGTGCCGGGGAGCTGTTTTTT. Its translation: CASSSLAGGAGELFF.

This clone was counted between two and nine times. The chain is built from TRBV18 and TRBJ1-2, with D tentatively TRBD1 (6 bases). Germline lookup yields CDR1 KGHSH and CDR2 LQKENI. V lost 6 bases, J lost 4 bases, and 9 bases lay in between. The length of the CDR3 is 12 residues. CDR3 region: CASSQDSYGYTF. DNA of the CDR3: TGTGCCAGCTCGCAGGACAGCTATGGCTACACCTTC.

The chain combines TRBV6-5 with TRBJ2-1; 11 nucleotides align to TRBD1. The V segment lost 6 bases and the J segment 7 bases; nucleotides outside the gene matches: 8. In germline, CDR1 is MNHEY, CDR2 SVGAGI. The CDR3 is 15 residues long. CDR3 loop: CASSPTGQGDNEQFF. The DNA of the CDR3 is TGTGCCAGCAGCCCAACGGGACAGGGGGATAATGAGCAGTTCTTC.

The rearrangement joins TRBV7-9 to TRBJ2-5; no definite D call. The V gene lost 5 bases and the J gene lost 2 bases, with 15 bases spanning the gap. Per germline, CDR1 SEHNR and CDR2 FQNEAQ (reference sequence). The CDR3 length is 15 residues. The CDR3 reads CASSQPRRFQETQYF. The CDR3 region has the DNA TGTGCCAGCAGCCAGCCTCGGAGATTTCAAGAGACCCAGTACTTC.

This clone was picked up a small number of times. The V gene is TRBV6-4, the J gene TRBJ2-3; TRBD2 matches 7 bases. Germline V gives CDR1 MRHNA, CDR2 SNTAGT. The CDR3 spans 13 residues. Unmatched junction bases numbered 6, after V lost 10 bases and J lost 2 bases. This CDR3 reads CATAGRPTDTQYF. CDR3 in DNA: TGTGCCACCGCCGGGAGGCCCACAGATACGCAGTATTTT.

A few counts support this clone. This rearrangement joins TRBV30 to TRBJ1-1; D ambiguous. Germline V lookup: CDR1 GTSNPN, CDR2 SVGIG (reference sequence). Trimming cost V 3 bases and J 1 base, with 6 bases left between them. This CDR3 has 12 residues. The CDR3 bases are TGTGCCTGGAGGGAGTGGAACACTGAAGCTTTCTTT. It yields the protein CAWREWNTEAFF. The full variable domain, rest sourced from reference TRBV30 and TRBJ1-1, is SQTIHQWPATLVQPVGSPLSLECTVEGTSNPNLYWYRQAAGRGLQLLFYSVGIGQISSEVPQNLSASRPQDRQFILSSKKLLLSDSGFYLCAWREWNTEAFFGQGTRLTVV.

The chain links TRBV19 to TRBJ1-2, with 7 bases matching TRBD1. The CDR3 is 16 amino acids. Germline V gene sequence: CDR1 LNHDA, CDR2 SQIVND (reference sequence). The trim removed 3 bases at V and 5 bases at J, leaving 12 bases unmatched. The CDR3 bases are TGTGCCAGTAGTATCACACTACTCGGGACAGAATATGGCTACACCTTC. This codes for CASSITLLGTEYGYTF.

This CDR3 reads CARTTRHNSPLHF. As DNA, the CDR3 is TGTGCCAGAACTACTCGTCATAATTCACCCCTCCACTTT. The chain has TRBV5-4 and TRBJ1-6; D gene uncertain. CDR1 is SGHNT and CDR2 is YYREEE in the germline V gene (reference sequence). The CDR3 consists of 13 residues. The V end was cut by 8 bases, the J end by 5 bases, with 11 bases between.